Here is one T cell receptor beta chain with its context. Its antigen remains undetermined. Per-base quality was not reported, and no clone a single base away is much larger than it. Whole blood was collected in K2EDTA tubes by collaborating institutions according to the institutions' own protocols. Collaborator samples were shipped for TCRbeta analysis as frozen whole blood, isolated PBMCs, or DNA extracted from either sample type. The entry originates in a study of blood T cell repertoires in COVID-19 (dated by TCRdb to the early 2020s). Describing the broader study: The collaborator samples originated in the United States, Italy and Spain and spanned the acute and convalescent phases of COVID-19. The prospective study material was composed of cDNA or gDNA derived from T cells, B-cell-depleted T cells, or PBMCs. The dataset comprised deeply sampled blood TCRbeta repertoires from subjects exposed to, actively infected with, or recovered from COVID-19. A freely available public database, intended as a resource for researchers studying the immune response to SARS-CoV-2, is where the repertoires were released. The samples were drawn from the first 160 participants of the ongoing ImmuneRACE study and from 1,200 or so subjects provided by 6 global collaborators. Sample metadata almost always included a de-identified subject ID, COVID-19 status, age in years and sex. Where available, HLA class I and class II types were obtained from metadata supplied by the sample provider rather than from assay-based typing.

Summary of the overall study and its limitations: The quantity of clinical and demographic metadata differed by source and by participant and was supplied without curation.

CDR1 and CDR2 were assigned from the germline V gene (reference sequence) as PRHDT and FYEKMQ. Trimming takes 2 bases off V and 1 base off J; junction bases not matched to a gene: 3. The CDR3 runs 16 amino acids, cysteine and phenylalanine included. The read is trimmed to its CDR3 DNA, 48 bases read in frame from base 1. TCRbeta CDR3 regions were amplified from genomic DNA using the immunoSEQ Assay, a bias-controlled multiplex PCR. The authors processed their data as follows. The number of nucleated cells in each sample was estimated from the amplification of reference gene primers within the assay. Sequence reads were collapsed and filtered to measure the absolute abundance of every unique TCRbeta CDR3 rearrangement. For each sample, productive Simpson clonality was calculated by taking the square root of Simpson's diversity index across productive rearrangements. TCRdb retrieved this table from immuneACCESS and kept in-frame rearrangements only. Not all clones are present; in checked studies, unresolved V genes account for under half, and no reason is known for the remainder. The V and J calls and the clone size are those of that table, but D and trimming were determined from the DNA. The sample records some 260,000 clones, around 85% of which are singletons. The biggest ten clones account for 8.9% of the sample.

The sample consisted of peripheral blood. The V and J segments used are TRBV13 and TRBJ1-1, with TRBD1 identical over 11 junction bases. The TCR comes from a man of 80 years or more with acute or convalescent COVID-19. The bases are TGTGCCAGCAGCTTACGGACAGGGGGCTCGAACACTGAAGCTTTCTTT. It is translated as CASSLRTGGSNTEAFF. The reference TRBV13 and TRBJ1-1 proteins fill in what lies around the CDR3, so the full variable domain reads AAGVIQSPRHLIKEKRETATLKCYPIPRHDTVYWYQQGPGQDPQFLISFYEKMQSDKGSIPDRFSAQQFSDYHSELNMSSLELGDSALYFCASSLRTGGSNTEAFFGQGTRLTVV.